A single sample is the source of the 21 T cell receptor beta chains below, sequenced in a study of T cells in Graves' hyperthyroidism and ophthalmopathy. What was amplified from RNA transcripts were TCR beta CDR3 regions. The HTBI primer set was used in a first-round RT-PCR of the TCR CDR3. TCRdb independently ran MiXCR on the multiplex PCR reads; one entry per CDR3 protein. The data contain more than 500,000 distinct CDR3 sequences, around 16% of them singletons. Sequencing was carried out using blood. Receptors originate from a woman aged 30 to 39 with Graves' ophthalmopathy.

This clonotype was observed at least ten times. The V gene is TRBV6-1, the J gene TRBJ2-7; D tentatively fits TRBD1 or TRBD2 (5 bases each). The germline V gene has CDR1 MNHNS and CDR2 SASEGT. This CDR3 is built from 15 residues. V gave up 5 bases and J gave up 5 bases, with 19 bases separating them. The CDR3 loop is CASSRAGQGVNEQYF. The CDR3 region has the DNA TGTGCCAGCAGTCGCGCCGGGCAGGGAGTTAACGAGCAGTACTTC.

On this clonotype: A read error is possible here, since a much larger clone lies one base away. The chain links TRBV3-1 to TRBJ2-1; D perhaps matches TRBD2 (6 bases). CDR1 is LGHDT, CDR2 YNNKEL, per germline (reference sequence). CDR3 length: 16 amino acids. The CDR3 loop is CANSQPPSVSYNEQFF. CDR3 nucleotides: TGTGCCAACAGCCAGCCGCCTAGCGTCTCCTACAATGAGCAGTTCTTC.

In its sample, this clonotype was seen many times. The rearrangement links TRBV20-1 to TRBJ2-3; either TRBD1 or TRBD2 may fit D (7 bases each). V was cut by 6 bases and J by 2 bases, with 21 bases left in between. CDR3 length: 16 residues. Germline CDR1 DFQATT, CDR2 SNEGSKA (reference sequence). The chain's CDR3 is CSAPNQGGGYTDTQYF. CDR3 coding DNA: TGCAGTGCGCCTAATCAGGGGGGGGGCTACACAGATACGCAGTATTTT.

This chain uses TRBV6-6 with TRBJ2-7; maybe TRBD1 (6 bases). Trimming took off 1 base at V and 0 bases at J, with 16 bases between the two ends. CDR1 is MNHNY and CDR2 is SVGAGI in the germline V gene (reference sequence). The CDR3 is made up of 17 amino acids. CDR3 in DNA: TGTGCCAGCAGTTACTTAGTTACAGGGACCAACTCCTACGAGCAGTACTTC. Encoded protein: CASSYLVTGTNSYEQYF.

On this clonotype itself: This may be a read error, as it is one base from a much larger clone. The rearrangement uses TRBV7-6 and TRBJ1-2; TRBD1 is a possible D gene (5 bases). V lost 1 base and J lost 7, with 13 bases in between. The CDR3 is 14 residues long. Germline V gives CDR1 SGHVS, CDR2 FNYEAQ. In DNA, the CDR3 is TGTGCCAGCAGCTTAGATGGAGGGGTCTGTGGCTACACCTTC. This translates into CASSLDGGVCGYTF.

The V and J genes are TRBV7-9 and TRBJ2-7, with TRBD2 as a possible D gene (5 bases). Germline loops: CDR1 SEHNR, CDR2 FQNEAQ (reference sequence). Trimming left V 2 bases short and J 6 bases short, with 11 bases between. This CDR3 has 13 residues. In DNA form, the CDR3 reads TGTGCCAGCAGCTTACCTCCCGGGGTCGAGCAGTACTTC. Its translation is CASSLPPGVEQYF.

This chain links TRBV6-5 with TRBJ2-5; D assignment may be TRBD1 or TRBD2 (5 bases each). The germline CDR1 and CDR2 sequences are MNHEY and SVGAGI. With 3 bases removed from V and 4 bases from J, the gap between germline ends came to 15 bases. The CDR3 length is 15 residues. In DNA form, the CDR3 reads TGTGCCAGCAGTTATGTCAGGGAGAGAGGAGAGACCCAGTACTTC. This sequence encodes CASSYVRERGETQYF.

This clonotype was counted at least ten times. The CDR3 DNA follows: TGTGCCAGCAGTGATAGTCGGGTTATGAACACTGAAGCTTTCTTT. Translated: CASSDSRVMNTEAFF. This chain joins TRBV6-1 and TRBJ1-1; no definite D call. The CDR3 covers 15 residues. V lost 3 bases, J lost 0 bases, and 11 bases lay in between. Germline CDR1 and CDR2: MNHNS and SASEGT.

The chain recombines TRBV7-9 with TRBJ1-3; tentative D call: TRBD1 (5 bases). V lost 5 bases, J lost 0 bases, and 17 bases lay in between. This CDR3 is 17 amino acids long. Germline V lookup: CDR1 SEHNR, CDR2 FQNEAQ (reference sequence). The CDR3 loop reads CASSPFGAGISGNTIYF. The CDR3 coding sequence is TGTGCCAGCAGCCCTTTCGGGGCAGGCATCTCTGGAAACACCATATATTTT.

This clonotype has just a few counts. One base away lies a much larger clone, so this may be a sequencing read error. This sequence joins TRBV5-5 and TRBJ2-1; D might be TRBD2 (6 bases). The J call is uncertain, as TRBJ2-7 better fits the DNA end. Germline CDR1 reads SGHKS; CDR2 reads YYEKEE (reference sequence). The CDR3 is made up of 14 amino acids. CDR3 nucleotides: TGTGCCAGCAGCTTGGCGGGACTCCACAATGAGCAGTACTTC. Its translation is CASSLAGLHNEQYF.

This clonotype has more than one count but fewer than ten. CDR3 sequence (DNA): TGTGCCAGCAGCTTGGGGACAGGGGACTATGGCTACACCTTC. This translates into CASSLGTGDYGYTF. The genes are TRBV7-3 and TRBJ1-2; 10 nucleotides line up with TRBD1. V lost 3 bases and J lost 3; bases outside the gene matches: 1. CDR3 length: 14 residues. The germline V gene has CDR1 SGHTA and CDR2 FQGTGA.

The gene calls are TRBV7-9 and TRBJ2-3; 7 bases line up with TRBD2. The CDR3 contains 16 residues. Trimming cost V 5 bases and J 2 bases; bases outside gene matches: 10. Germline CDR1 reads SEHNR; CDR2 reads FQNEAQ (reference sequence). CDR3 bases: TGTGCCAGCAGCCGGGCCGCACGGGAGGCCACAGATACGCAGTATTTT. Protein product: CASSRAAREATDTQYF.

This clonotype was detected ten times or more. The rearrangement links TRBV28 to TRBJ2-1, with D unclear. The length of the CDR3 is 15 residues. Deletions cut 10 bases from V and 2 bases from J, with 18 bases between. Germline values: CDR1 MDHEN, CDR2 SYDVKM. The CDR3, as DNA: TGTGCCACCAACCCTAACGATCGACCCTACAATGAGCAGTTCTTC. Its protein product is CATNPNDRPYNEQFF.

The table lists this clonotype with many counts. The chain has TRBV12-3 or TRBV12-4 and TRBJ2-3; D call uncertain. V lost 6 bases and J 2 bases, leaving 15 bases between the germline ends. The length of the CDR3 is 15 residues. Written as DNA, the CDR3 is TGTGCCAGCAGCCGTTACCAAACTCTCACAGATACGCAGTATTTT. This gives the protein CASSRYQTLTDTQYF.

The chain has TRBV4-1 and TRBJ2-7, with TRBD1 identical over 8 bases. Losses at the gene ends were 3 bases for V and 0 bases for J; bases not matched to a gene: 7. This CDR3 spans 16 amino acids. Germline lookup yields CDR1 MGHRA and CDR2 YSYEKL. The CDR3 nucleotides are TGCGCCAGCAGCCAGACCGGGACAGGACTCTCCTACGAGCAGTACTTC. It yields the protein CASSQTGTGLSYEQYF.

The rearrangement links TRBV24-1 to TRBJ2-2; 8 bases are shared with TRBD2. CDR3 length: 17 amino acids. CDR1 is KGHDR and CDR2 is SFDVKD in the germline V gene. The V and J ends lost 5 bases and 5 bases, in that order; junction bases with no gene match: 12. In nucleotides, the CDR3 is TGTGCCACCAGTGGTCCGGGAGCGGGAGAGCGTACCGGGGAGCTGTTTTTT. Protein product: CATSGPGAGERTGELFF.

The chain recombines TRBV19 with TRBJ1-5; a possible D gene is TRBD1 (5 bases). The germline gives CDR1 LNHDA, CDR2 SQIVND (reference sequence). Trimming took 3 bases from V and 5 from J, leaving 11 bases between them. This CDR3 region has 14 residues. This chain's CDR3 is CASSIWQGDQPQHF. In nucleotides, the CDR3 is TGTGCCAGTAGTATTTGGCAGGGCGATCAGCCCCAGCATTTT.

This clonotype was counted only a few times. The chain carries TRBV5-4 and TRBJ2-7; possibly TRBD1 for D (6 bases). Deletions cut 4 bases from V and 6 bases from J, with 17 bases between. The CDR3 totals 14 residues. Germline V CDR1 and CDR2: SGHNT, YYREEE (reference sequence). In DNA, the CDR3 is TGTGCCAGCAGCGTACAACAGGGTTCGGGCGAGCAGTACTTC. Its protein is CASSVQQGSGEQYF.

This clonotype has at least ten counts. The chain uses TRBV6-2 or TRBV6-3 and TRBJ2-2; unclear D gene. CDR3 size: 16 residues. The V end lost 2 bases, the J end lost 3 bases, and 13 bases lay between the germline ends. CDR1 is MNHEY and CDR2 is SVGEGT in the germline V gene. This chain's CDR3 is CASSYVWSGYTGELFF. CDR3 DNA sequence: TGTGCCAGCAGTTACGTTTGGTCCGGGTACACCGGGGAGCTGTTTTTT.

This clonotype was counted many times. In nucleotides, the CDR3 is TGCAGTGGGGTCGGAGGGTCCGGGGGCGCAAACGAGCAGTACTTC. Translated: CSGVGGSGGANEQYF. The chain joins TRBV20-1 to TRBJ2-7; D assignment may be TRBD1 or TRBD2 (6 bases each). Germline V lookup: CDR1 DFQATT, CDR2 SNEGSKA (reference sequence). V lost 7 bases and J lost 5, with 24 bases in between. This CDR3 spans 15 amino acids.

The J gene is TRBJ2-1, the V gene TRBV5-1; the match to TRBD1 covers 10 bases. The CDR3 spans 15 residues. Germline V gives CDR1 SGHRS, CDR2 YFSETQ. Trimming removed 0 bases from V and 6 bases from J; junction bases left unmatched: 3. CDR3 sequence (DNA): TGCGCCAGCAGCTTGGGGACAGGGGGAGGCAATGAGCAGTTCTTC. Translation: CASSLGTGGGNEQFF.